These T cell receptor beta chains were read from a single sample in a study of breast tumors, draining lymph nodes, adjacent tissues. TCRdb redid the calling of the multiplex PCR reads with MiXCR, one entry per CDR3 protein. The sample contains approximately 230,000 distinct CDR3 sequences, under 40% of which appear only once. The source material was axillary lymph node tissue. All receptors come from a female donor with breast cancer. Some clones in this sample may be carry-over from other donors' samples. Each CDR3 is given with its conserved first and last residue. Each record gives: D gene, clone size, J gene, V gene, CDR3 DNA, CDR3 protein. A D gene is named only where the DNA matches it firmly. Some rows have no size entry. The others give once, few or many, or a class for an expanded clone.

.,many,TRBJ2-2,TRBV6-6,TGTGCCAGCAGTTACTTGAGGGACGCCGGGGAGCTGTTTTTT,CASSYLRDAGELFF
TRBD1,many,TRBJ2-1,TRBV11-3,TGTGCCAGCAGCTCGGGACAGGGTTACAATGAGCAGTTCTTC,CASSSGQGYNEQFF
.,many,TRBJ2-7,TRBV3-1,TGTGCCAGCAGTGTAACATCCTCAACCTACGAGCAGTACTTC,CASSVTSSTYEQYF
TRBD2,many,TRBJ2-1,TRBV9,TGTGCCAGCAGCGTAGCTAGCGGGATTGGTAATGAGCAGTTCTTC,CASSVASGIGNEQFF
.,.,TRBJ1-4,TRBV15,TGTGCCACCAGCAGAGGGGGGGACGATGAAAAACTGTTTTTT,CATSRGGDDEKLFF
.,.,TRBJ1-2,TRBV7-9,TGTGCCAGCAGCTTAGGGCCACTCCCTAACTATGGCTACACCTTC,CASSLGPLPNYGYTF
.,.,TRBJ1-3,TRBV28,TGTGCCAGCAGTTTATCCGATATCTCTGGAAACACCATATATTTT,CASSLSDISGNTIYF
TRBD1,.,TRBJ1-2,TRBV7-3,TGTGCCAGCAGCGTCACGGGACAGGGGAACTATGGCTACACCTTC,CASSVTGQGNYGYTF
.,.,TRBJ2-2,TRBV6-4,TGTGCCAGCAGTCGTGAGGCCGGCGGGGAGCTGTTTTTT,CASSREAGGELFF
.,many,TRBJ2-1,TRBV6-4,TGTGCCAGCAGTGACTCGGGCAACAATGAGCAGTTCTTC,CASSDSGNNEQFF
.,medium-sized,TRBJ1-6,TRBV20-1,TGCAGTGCCGCCCGTGAAGGCAGTAATTCACCCCTCCACTTT,CSAAREGSNSPLHF
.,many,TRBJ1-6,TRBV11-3,TGTGCCAGCAGCTTAGGTGGAGGGGCTGGTTCACCCCTCCACTTT,CASSLGGGAGSPLHF
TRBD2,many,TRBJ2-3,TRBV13,TGTGCCAGCAGCTTGTATAGCGGGACCACAGATACGCAGTATTTT,CASSLYSGTTDTQYF
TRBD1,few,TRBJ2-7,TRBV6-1,TGTGCCAGCAGCCGGACAGGGGTCTACTACGAGCAGTACTTC,CASSRTGVYYEQYF
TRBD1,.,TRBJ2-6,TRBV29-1,TGCAGCGTCCTGGGACAGGGGGCCAACGTCCTGACTTTC,CSVLGQGANVLTF
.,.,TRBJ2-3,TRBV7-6,TGTGCCAGCAGCTTGGGGGGCTTAGGTCCCACAGATACGCAGTATTTT,CASSLGGLGPTDTQYF
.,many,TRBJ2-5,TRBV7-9,TGTGCCAGCAGCTCCACAGAATACCAAGAGACCCAGTACTTC,CASSSTEYQETQYF
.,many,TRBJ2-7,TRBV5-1,TGCGCCAGCAGCTTACTACAGGGATTTGGAGAGCAGTACTTC,CASSLLQGFGEQYF
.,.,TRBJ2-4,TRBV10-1,TGCGCCAGCAGTGAGTCTAGAGATTTAGCCAAAAACATTCAGTACTTC,CASSESRDLAKNIQYF
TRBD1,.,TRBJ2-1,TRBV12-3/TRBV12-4,TGTGCCAGCAGGCGGACAGGCAACAATGAGCAGTTCTTC,CASRRTGNNEQFF
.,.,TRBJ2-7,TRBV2,TGTGCCAGCATTCCCCAGGGGCTTTACGAGCAGTACTTC,CASIPQGLYEQYF
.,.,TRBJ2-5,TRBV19,TGTGCCAGTAGTCGGAACTCAGGGGAGGCCGGGGAGACCCAGTACTTC,CASSRNSGEAGETQYF
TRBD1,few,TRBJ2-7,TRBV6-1,TGTGCCAGCAGTGCCAGCGCCACAGGGGGGTCCTACGAGCAGTACTTC,CASSASATGGSYEQYF
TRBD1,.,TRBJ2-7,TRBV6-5,TGTGCCAGCAGTTCCGGACAGGGGGGAACTTCCTCCTACGAGCAGTACTTC,CASSSGQGGTSSYEQYF
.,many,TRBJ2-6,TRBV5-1,TGCGCCAGCAGCTTGTATGGGGCCAACGTCCTGACTTTC,CASSLYGANVLTF
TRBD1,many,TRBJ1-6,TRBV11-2,TGTGCCAGCAGCCCGATTGACAGGGGGAATTCACCCCTCCACTTT,CASSPIDRGNSPLHF
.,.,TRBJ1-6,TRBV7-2,TGTACCAGCAGCTTGGGGGGGCCTAATTCACCCCTCCACTTT,CTSSLGGPNSPLHF
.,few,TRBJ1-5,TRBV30,TGTGCCTGGGGAGGGGGTAACCATCAGCCCCAGCATTTT,CAWGGGNHQPQHF
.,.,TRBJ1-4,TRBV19,TGTGCCAGTAGTATGGGGACCTCAACTAATGAAAAACTGTTTTTT,CASSMGTSTNEKLFF
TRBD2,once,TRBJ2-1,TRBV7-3,TGTGCCAGTGAGCGACTAGCGGGCGCCCGCAATGAGCAGTTCTTC,CASERLAGARNEQFF
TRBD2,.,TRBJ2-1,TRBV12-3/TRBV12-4,TGTGCCAGCAGTCGGACTAGCGGGAGGGCCAAGTTCTTC,CASSRTSGRAKFF
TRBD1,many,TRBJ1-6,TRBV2,TGTGCCTCACGAGGGGGACAGGGGTCCTCACCCCTCCACTTT,CASRGGQGSSPLHF
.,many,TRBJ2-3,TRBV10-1,TGCGCCAGCAGTTACGACGTCACAGATACGCAGTATTTT,CASSYDVTDTQYF
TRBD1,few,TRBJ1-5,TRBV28,TGTGCCAGCAGTGCCCGGGACAGGAGTTATAGCAATCAGCCCCAGCATTTT,CASSARDRSYSNQPQHF
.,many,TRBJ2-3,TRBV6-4,TGTGCCAGCGGCCCTAACAGGAGTTCCTCGGGTACGCAGTATTTT,CASGPNRSSSGTQYF
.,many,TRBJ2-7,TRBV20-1,TGCAGTGTTCAGGGGAGGTACGAGCAGTACTTC,CSVQGRYEQYF
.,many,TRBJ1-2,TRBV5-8,TGTGCCAGCAGCTTGGGTCCGGGCGGCTATGGCTACACCTTC,CASSLGPGGYGYTF
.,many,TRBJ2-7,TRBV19,TGTGCCAGTAGTATTAACACGGGCTCCTACGAGCAGTACTTC,CASSINTGSYEQYF
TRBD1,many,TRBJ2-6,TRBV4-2,TGTGCCAGCAGCCAAGAGACAGGGAAGTTTTCCCCTGGGGCCAACGTCCTGACTTTC,CASSQETGKFSPGANVLTF
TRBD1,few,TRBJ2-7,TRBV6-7,TGTGCCAGCAGTTCCGATATACAGGGGGCATACTACGAGCAGTACTTC,CASSSDIQGAYYEQYF
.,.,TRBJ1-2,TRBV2,TGTGCCAGAACACCCACGAGCTATGGCTACACCTTC,CARTPTSYGYTF
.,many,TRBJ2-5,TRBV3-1,TGTGCCAGCAGCCCGGCCCTCCAAGAGACCCAGTACTTC,CASSPALQETQYF
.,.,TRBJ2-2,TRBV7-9,TGTGCCAGCAGATTAACGAGAGGGAACACCGGGGAGCTGTTTTTT,CASRLTRGNTGELFF
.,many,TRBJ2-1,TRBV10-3,TGTGCCATCAGTGATCAGGCTTACAACGACAATGAGCAGTTCTTC,CAISDQAYNDNEQFF
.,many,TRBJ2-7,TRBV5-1,TGCGCCAGCAGCCCCCGGACCGACGGCTACGAGCAGTACTTC,CASSPRTDGYEQYF
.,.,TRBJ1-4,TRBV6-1,TGTGCCAGCATCAATCAGGGTCCGGGGAAACTGTTTTTT,CASINQGPGKLFF
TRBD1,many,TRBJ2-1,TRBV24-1,TGTGCCACCACTAGGGGACAGGGCAATGAGCAGTTCTTC,CATTRGQGNEQFF
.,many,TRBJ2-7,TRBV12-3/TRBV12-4,TGTGCCAGCAGCATTATGGCAGGTTCCCACGAGCAGTACTTC,CASSIMAGSHEQYF
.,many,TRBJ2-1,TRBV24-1,TGTGCCTCCTCATTTTCCAACAATGAGCAGTTCTTC,CASSFSNNEQFF
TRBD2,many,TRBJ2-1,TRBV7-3,TGTGCCAGCAGCTTATCCCCGGGACTAGCGGGAGACGGTGAGCAGTTCTTC,CASSLSPGLAGDGEQFF
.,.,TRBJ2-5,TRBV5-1,TGCGCCAGCAGCTATGGCGGAGGGATGGAGACCCAGTACTTC,CASSYGGGMETQYF
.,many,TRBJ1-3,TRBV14,TGTGCCAGCAGCCAACGGCAGACTGGAAACACCATATATTTT,CASSQRQTGNTIYF
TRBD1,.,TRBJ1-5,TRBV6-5,TGTGCCAGCAGTCCCGGGACAGATACGCAGCATTTT,CASSPGTDTQHF
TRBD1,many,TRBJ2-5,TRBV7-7,TGTGCTAGCAGCCGAACGACAGGGGCAGAGACCCAGTACTTC,CASSRTTGAETQYF
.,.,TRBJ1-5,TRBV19,TGTGCCAGTAGTGCGACTAGCGGGAGGCTAAATGAGCCCCAGCATTTT,CASSATSGRLNEPQHF